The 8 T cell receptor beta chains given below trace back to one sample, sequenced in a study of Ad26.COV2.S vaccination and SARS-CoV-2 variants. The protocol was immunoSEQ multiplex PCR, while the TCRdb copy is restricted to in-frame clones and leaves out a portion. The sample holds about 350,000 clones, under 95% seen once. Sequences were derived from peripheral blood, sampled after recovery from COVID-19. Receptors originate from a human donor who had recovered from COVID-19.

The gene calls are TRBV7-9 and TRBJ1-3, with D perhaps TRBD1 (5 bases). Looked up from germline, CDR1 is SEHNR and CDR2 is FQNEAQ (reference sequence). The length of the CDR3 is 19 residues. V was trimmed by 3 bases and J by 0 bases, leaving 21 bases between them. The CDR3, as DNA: TGTGCCAGCAGCTTCGAACCCCGGGGCGGCAGCCGCTCTGGAAACACCATATATTTT. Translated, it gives CASSFEPRGGSRSGNTIYF. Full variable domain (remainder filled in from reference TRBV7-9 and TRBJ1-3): DTGVSQNPRHKITKRGQNVTFRCDPISEHNRLYWYRQTLGQGPEFLTYFQNEAQLEKSRLLSDRFSAERPKGSFSTLEIQRTEQGDSAMYLCASSFEPRGGSRSGNTIYFGEGSWLTVV.

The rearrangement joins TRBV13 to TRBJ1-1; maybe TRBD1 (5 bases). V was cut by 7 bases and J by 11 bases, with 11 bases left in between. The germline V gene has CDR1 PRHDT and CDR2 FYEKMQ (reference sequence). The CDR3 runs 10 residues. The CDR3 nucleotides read TGTGCCAGCACTATAGGGGCGGCTTTCTTT. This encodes CASTIGAAFF.

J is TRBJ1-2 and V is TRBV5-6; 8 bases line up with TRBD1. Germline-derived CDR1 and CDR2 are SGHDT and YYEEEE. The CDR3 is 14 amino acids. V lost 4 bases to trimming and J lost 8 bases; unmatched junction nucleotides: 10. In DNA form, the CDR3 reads TGTGCCAGCAGCCTGACGGGACAGGTGAAGGGCTACACCTTC. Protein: CASSLTGQVKGYTF.

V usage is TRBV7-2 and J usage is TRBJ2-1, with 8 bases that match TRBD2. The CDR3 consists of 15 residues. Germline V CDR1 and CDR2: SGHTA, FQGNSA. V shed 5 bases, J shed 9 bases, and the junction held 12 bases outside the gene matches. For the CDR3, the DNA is TGTGCCAGCAGCCCAAGATTGGCGGGGGGTAGTGAGCAGTTCTTC. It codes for CASSPRLAGGSEQFF.

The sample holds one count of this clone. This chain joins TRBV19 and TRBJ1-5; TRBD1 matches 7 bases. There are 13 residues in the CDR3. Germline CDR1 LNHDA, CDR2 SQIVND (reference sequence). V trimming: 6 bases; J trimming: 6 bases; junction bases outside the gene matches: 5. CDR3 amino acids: CASRDRVGQPQHF. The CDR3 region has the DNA TGTGCCAGTAGAGACAGGGTCGGTCAGCCCCAGCATTTT.

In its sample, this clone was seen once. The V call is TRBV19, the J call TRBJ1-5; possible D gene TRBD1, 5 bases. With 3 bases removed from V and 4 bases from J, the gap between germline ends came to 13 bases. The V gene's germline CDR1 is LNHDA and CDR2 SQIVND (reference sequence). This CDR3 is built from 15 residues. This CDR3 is CASSMGGADNQPQHF. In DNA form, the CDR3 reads TGTGCCAGTAGTATGGGAGGGGCTGATAATCAGCCCCAGCATTTT.

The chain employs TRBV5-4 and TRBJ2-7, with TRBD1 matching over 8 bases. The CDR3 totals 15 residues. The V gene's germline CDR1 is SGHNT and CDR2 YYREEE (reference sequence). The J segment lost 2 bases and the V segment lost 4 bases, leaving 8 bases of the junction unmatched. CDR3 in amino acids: CASSPGGAQPYEQYF. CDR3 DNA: TGTGCCAGCAGCCCAGGGGGCGCCCAGCCCTACGAGCAGTACTTC.

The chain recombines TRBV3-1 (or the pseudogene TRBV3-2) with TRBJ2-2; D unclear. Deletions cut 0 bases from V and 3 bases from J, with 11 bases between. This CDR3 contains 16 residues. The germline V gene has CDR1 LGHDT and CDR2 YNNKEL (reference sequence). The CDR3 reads CASSQDQVVYTGELFF. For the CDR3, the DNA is TGTGCCAGCAGCCAAGATCAAGTAGTATACACCGGGGAGCTGTTTTTT.